These T cell receptor beta chains were read from a single sample in a study of Ad26.COV2.S vaccination and SARS-CoV-2 variants. Libraries were prepared by immunoSEQ multiplex PCR; TCRdb keeps only in-frame clonotypes and omits some of them. In the table there are 380,000 or so clones, about four fifths of which are singletons. The sequenced sample was peripheral blood, obtained in a trial of Ad26.COV2.S vaccine versus placebo. All receptors come from a person aged 18-60 years who received the Ad26.COV2.S COVID-19 vaccine or a placebo. Each CDR3 is given with its conserved first and last residue. Fields, in order: clone size, J gene, V gene, D gene, CDR3 protein, CDR3 DNA. The D gene is left open where the match is weak. The size entry is marked missing in some rows and otherwise reads once, few, many or a size class.

NA,TRBJ1-2,TRBV11-3,TRBD1,CASSPRTGPPTF,TGTGCCAGCAGCCCGCGGACAGGCCCCCCCACCTTC
NA,TRBJ2-7,TRBV4-3,TRBD1,CASSQDRGSYEQYF,TGCGCCAGCAGCCAGGACAGGGGAAGTTACGAGCAGTACTTC
few,TRBJ1-2,TRBV2,NA,CASSVHRASNYGYTF,TGTGCCAGCAGTGTTCACAGGGCCAGTAACTATGGCTACACCTTC
NA,TRBJ2-7,TRBV7-2,NA,CASSSPGGPKQYF,TGTGCCAGCAGCTCCCCAGGCGGGCCGAAGCAGTACTTC
NA,TRBJ2-7,TRBV10-3,NA,CAIAGMGGWNEQYF,TGTGCCATCGCGGGAATGGGGGGCTGGAACGAGCAGTACTTC
NA,TRBJ1-2,TRBV9,NA,CASSRDYGYTF,TGTGCCAGCAGCCGGGACTATGGCTACACCTTC
NA,TRBJ1-2,TRBV6-6,TRBD1,CASSYSRRQGNYGYTF,TGTGCCAGCAGTTACTCGAGAAGACAGGGGAACTATGGCTACACCTTC
NA,TRBJ2-5,TRBV6-2/TRBV6-3,NA,CASSYLWGPETQYF,TGTGCCAGCAGTTACTTGTGGGGGCCGGAGACCCAGTACTTC
NA,TRBJ1-2,TRBV5-6,NA,CASSLANGKGYTF,TGTGCCAGCAGCTTGGCCAATGGGAAGGGCTACACCTTC
NA,TRBJ1-5,TRBV10-3,NA,CAISESGGNQPQHF,TGTGCCATCAGTGAATCGGGGGGCAATCAGCCCCAGCATTTT
NA,TRBJ2-2,TRBV3-1/TRBV3-2,TRBD1,CASSLFGTGSTGELFF,TGTGCCAGCAGCCTCTTTGGGACAGGGAGCACCGGGGAGCTGTTTTTT
NA,TRBJ2-7,TRBV3-1/TRBV3-2,NA,CASSQDNSNSYEQYF,TGTGCCAGCAGCCAAGATAACAGTAACTCCTACGAGCAGTACTTC
NA,TRBJ1-4,TRBV27,NA,CASSPLGGGEKLFF,TGTGCCAGCAGTCCCTTGGGGGGCGGTGAAAAACTGTTTTTT
NA,TRBJ2-1,TRBV4-1,TRBD1,CASSQGTGIGNEQFF,TGCGCCAGCAGCCAAGGGACAGGGATAGGCAATGAGCAGTTCTTC
NA,TRBJ1-6,TRBV27,NA,CASSLLLARGTSPLHF,TGTGCCAGCAGTTTATTACTTGCAAGGGGGACCTCACCCCTCCACTTT
NA,TRBJ2-1,TRBV29-1,NA,CSVLSGRNEQFF,TGCAGCGTCCTCTCCGGGCGCAATGAGCAGTTCTTC
NA,TRBJ1-1,TRBV7-3,TRBD1,CASSPRQGNTEAFF,TGTGCCAGCAGCCCTCGACAGGGGAACACTGAAGCTTTCTTT
NA,TRBJ1-3,TRBV7-6,NA,CASSLTGSSGNTIYF,TGTGCCAGCAGCTTAACAGGGAGCTCTGGAAACACCATATATTTT
NA,TRBJ1-2,TRBV12-3/TRBV12-4,NA,CASRAWATYGYTF,TGTGCCAGCAGGGCGTGGGCGACCTATGGCTACACCTTC
NA,TRBJ2-1,TRBV7-2,TRBD2,CASSPSGGAYNEQFF,TGTGCCAGCAGTCCTAGCGGGGGGGCCTACAATGAGCAGTTCTTC
NA,TRBJ1-2,TRBV5-6,NA,CASSLDWWGIEDYGYTF,TGTGCCAGCAGCTTGGACTGGTGGGGGATTGAGGACTATGGCTACACCTTC
NA,TRBJ2-1,TRBV29-1,NA,CSVDPKGDTNEQFF,TGCAGCGTAGACCCCAAGGGGGACACCAATGAGCAGTTCTTC
NA,TRBJ2-3,TRBV2,TRBD1,CASRRQGADTQYF,TGTGCCAGCAGACGACAGGGGGCAGATACGCAGTATTTT
NA,TRBJ1-6,TRBV13,NA,CASSPGKGLGNSPLHF,TGTGCCAGCAGCCCGGGCAAGGGTCTCGGGAATTCACCCCTCCACTTT
NA,TRBJ1-5,TRBV5-1,TRBD1,CASSPLGQGYQPQHF,TGCGCCAGCAGTCCATTGGGACAGGGGTATCAGCCCCAGCATTTT
NA,TRBJ2-2,TRBV11-3,NA,CASSLALVVLVAGELFF,TGTGCCAGCAGCTTAGCGTTAGTCGTCCTAGTTGCCGGGGAGCTGTTTTTT
NA,TRBJ1-5,TRBV15,TRBD1,CATSTNRGSDF,TGTGCCACCAGCACAAACAGGGGGTCGGATTTT
NA,TRBJ1-1,TRBV5-6,NA,CASSLGPMNTEAFF,TGTGCCAGCAGCTTGGGCCCCATGAACACTGAAGCTTTCTTT
NA,TRBJ2-3,TRBV5-1,NA,CASSLDPSTDTQYF,TGCGCCAGCAGCTTGGACCCAAGCACAGATACGCAGTATTTT
NA,TRBJ1-5,TRBV4-1,NA,CASSQVYPQPQHF,TGCGCCAGCAGCCAAGTTTACCCTCAGCCCCAGCATTTT
NA,TRBJ1-2,TRBV5-8,NA,CASSLAGRWGSYGYTF,TGTGCCAGCAGCTTGGCGGGGAGATGGGGGAGCTATGGCTACACCTTC
few,TRBJ2-3,TRBV6-2/TRBV6-3,NA,CASSRRPGGTDTQYF,TGTGCCAGCAGTAGACGACCAGGGGGCACAGATACGCAGTATTTT
NA,TRBJ2-2,TRBV3-1/TRBV3-2,NA,CASSQDNVPPGELFF,TGTGCCAGCAGCCAAGATAACGTACCGCCCGGGGAGCTGTTTTTT
NA,TRBJ2-7,TRBV7-9,TRBD2,CASSLPGLAVSSYEQYF,TGTGCCAGCAGCTTACCGGGACTAGCGGTAAGCTCCTACGAGCAGTACTTC
NA,TRBJ2-1,TRBV5-1,TRBD2,CASSPPGLAGGGGEQFF,TGCGCCAGCAGCCCCCCGGGACTAGCGGGAGGGGGTGGTGAGCAGTTCTTC
medium-sized,TRBJ2-1,TRBV6-1,TRBD2,CASSEEAGGYNEQFF,TGTGCCAGCAGTGAAGAGGCGGGAGGGTATAATGAGCAGTTCTTC
NA,TRBJ2-7,TRBV24-1,TRBD1,CAPPVGDSTYEQYF,TGTGCCCCCCCCGTAGGGGACAGCACCTACGAGCAGTACTTC
NA,TRBJ1-1,TRBV5-1,NA,CASSFAGQVGLVTEAFF,TGCGCCAGCAGCTTTGCCGGGCAGGTGGGTTTGGTAACTGAAGCTTTCTTT
NA,TRBJ1-5,TRBV15,NA,CATSRDLGSSNQPQHF,TGTGCCACCAGCAGAGATTTGGGGAGTAGCAATCAGCCCCAGCATTTT
NA,TRBJ1-1,TRBV4-1,TRBD1,CASSPPTGGTTEAFF,TGCGCCAGCAGCCCCCCCACAGGGGGCACCACTGAAGCTTTCTTT
NA,TRBJ1-1,TRBV10-3,NA,CAISPSAGDTEAFF,TGTGCCATCAGTCCCTCGGCGGGGGACACTGAAGCTTTCTTT
NA,TRBJ2-1,TRBV3-1/TRBV3-2,NA,CASSQLGQQFF,TGTGCCAGCAGCCAACTAGGTCAGCAGTTCTTC
few,TRBJ2-1,TRBV6-2/TRBV6-3,NA,CASSLQTIRLFF,TGTGCCAGCAGCCTTCAGACCATTAGACTGTTCTTC
NA,TRBJ2-3,TRBV11-2,TRBD2,CASSLEWGGGRSDTQYF,TGTGCCAGCAGCTTAGAATGGGGCGGGGGGAGATCAGATACGCAGTATTTT
NA,TRBJ1-6,TRBV3-1/TRBV3-2,NA,CASSHGGPLHF,TGTGCCAGCAGCCACGGCGGGCCCCTCCACTTT
NA,TRBJ1-5,TRBV30,NA,CAWRDRHSVGAEQPQHF,TGTGCCTGGAGAGATCGCCACAGCGTCGGGGCTGAACAGCCCCAGCATTTT
NA,TRBJ1-2,TRBV12-3/TRBV12-4,NA,CASSFTPAHGYTF,TGTGCCAGCAGTTTTACGCCAGCTCATGGCTACACCTTC
NA,TRBJ2-7,TRBV11-2,NA,CASSLMASSYEQYF,TGTGCCAGCAGCTTGATGGCCAGCTCTTACGAGCAGTACTTC